This T cell receptor beta chain comes out of a study of blood T cell repertoires in COVID-19. Study information: Spain, Italy and the United States supplied samples that represented acute and convalescent COVID-19.

Per the germline V gene, CDR1 is LGHNA and CDR2 is YSLEER. The CDR3 runs to 15 residues. Germline trimming cut 5 bases from V and 1 base from J; bases unmatched to any gene: 2. As handled by the study authors: Scientists estimated how many nucleated cells there were by amplifying reference gene primers. Clones were read by immunoSEQ multiplex PCR, and TCRdb kept only the in-frame ones, dropping some. Clone size and the V and J calls come from that table; the DNA yielded D and trimming. The sample has some 130,000 clones; about 78% are singletons. The receptor's source is a man aged 55 to 70 who had recovered from COVID-19. Sample: peripheral blood. The V gene is TRBV4-3, the J gene TRBJ2-3; 11 bases agree with TRBD2. CDR3 DNA: TGCGCCAGCAGCTCACTAGCGGGGGGCACAGATACGCAGTATTTT. It translates to CASSSLAGGTDTQYF.